This T cell receptor beta chain was sequenced for a study of technical replicates of blood from a handful of donors. Data came from immunoSEQ multiplex PCR; TCRdb stores just in-frame clones and leaves some out. The sample yields tens of thousands of clones, approximately 97% seen once. The CDR3 has 13 amino acids. Trimming left V 1 base short and J 3 bases short, with 7 bases between. The germline V gene has CDR1 SGHTA and CDR2 FQGNSA. The clonotype comes from a human donor in good health. Sequences were obtained from T cells isolated from PBMCs. The J gene is TRBJ2-7, the V gene TRBV7-2; D unresolved. CDR3 in DNA: TGTGCCAGCAGCTTAGTTCAGGACTACGAGCAGTACTTC. Residues: CASSLVQDYEQYF. Combining the CDR3 with reference TRBV7-2 and TRBJ2-7 gives the whole variable domain GAGVSQSPSNKVTEKGKDVELRCDPISGHTALYWYRQSLGQGLEFLIYFQGNSAPDKSGLPSDRFSAERTGGSVSTLTIQRTQQEDSAVYLCASSLVQDYEQYFGPGTRLTVT.